Presented here are 24 T cell receptor beta chains from one specimen sequenced in a study of human T cells and chemical hapten exposure. Extraction yielded total RNA from whole blood (unfractionated). TCRdb reanalysed the 5' RACE reads using MiXCR and keeps one entry per CDR3 protein. The sample carries 81,000 or so distinct CDR3 sequences, less than 9.5% recorded once. These TCRs come from a male donor in good health.

This sequence joins TRBV7-2 and TRBJ1-2, with 7 bases fitting TRBD1. The CDR3 contains 16 residues. Per germline, CDR1 SGHTA and CDR2 FQGNSA. The trim removed 5 bases at V and 1 base at J, leaving 10 bases unmatched. CDR3 in amino acids: CASSGDRARFNYGYTF. The CDR3 region has the DNA TGTGCCAGCAGCGGAGACAGGGCCCGCTTTAACTATGGCTACACCTTC.

This clonotype was counted at least ten times. V is TRBV13 and J is TRBJ1-5; a possible D gene is TRBD1 (5 bases). This CDR3 region has 15 residues. Germline V CDR1 and CDR2: PRHDT, FYEKMQ (reference sequence). V lost 7 bases and J lost 3, with 16 bases in between. In nucleotides, the CDR3 is TGTGCCAGCACGCAAGGGAGGGGCTACAATCAGCCCCAGCATTTT. Amino acid sequence: CASTQGRGYNQPQHF.

This clonotype was counted many times. The genes are TRBV7-2 and TRBJ2-2, with TRBD2 matching over 8 bases. Germline-derived CDR1 and CDR2 are SGHTA and FQGNSA. V shed 5 bases, J shed 6 bases, and the junction held 23 bases outside the gene matches. The CDR3 is 20 amino acids. The CDR3 nucleotides read TGTGCCAGCAGCGCCCGGCCAAAGGCGCTAGCGGGCATCTCGGCCGGGGAGCTGTTTTTT. Its translation: CASSARPKALAGISAGELFF. The full variable domain, rest sourced from reference TRBV7-2 and TRBJ2-2, is GAGVSQSPSNKVTEKGKDVELRCDPISGHTALYWYRQSLGQGLEFLIYFQGNSAPDKSGLPSDRFSAERTGGSVSTLTIQRTQQEDSAVYLCASSARPKALAGISAGELFFGEGSRLTVL.

This clonotype came up a few times. The chain is built from TRBV5-5 and TRBJ1-1; 8 positions agree with TRBD1. V lost 1 base and J lost 4; bases outside the gene matches: 9. The germline V gene encodes CDR1 SGHKS and CDR2 YYEKEE (reference sequence). CDR3 length equals 16 residues. CDR3 loop: CASSLQLTGAFTEAFF. Here the CDR3 DNA reads TGTGCCAGCAGCTTGCAACTGACAGGGGCTTTCACTGAAGCTTTCTTT.

The rearrangement joins TRBV29-1 to TRBJ2-7, with TRBD2 matching over 8 bases. After removal of 7 bases from V and 5 bases from J, the junction contained 16 bases not matched to a gene. This CDR3 contains 15 residues. Germline-derived CDR1 and CDR2 are SQVTM and ANQGSEA. The CDR3 is CSAKTSAFLPDEQYF. CDR3 nucleotide sequence: TGCAGCGCTAAGACTAGCGCGTTCCTACCGGACGAGCAGTACTTC.

This clonotype occurred many times. The V call is TRBV7-3, the J call TRBJ2-3, with 10 bases lining up with TRBD2. Germline V gene data show CDR1 as SGHTA and CDR2 as FQGTGA. This CDR3 region has 15 residues. With V trimmed by 5 bases and J by 3 bases, 5 bases remained unmatched. The CDR3 loop reads CASSQLAGNTDTQYF. The CDR3 DNA follows: TGTGCCAGCAGCCAACTAGCGGGGAATACAGATACGCAGTATTTT.

There are many counts of this clonotype. This chain connects TRBV11-3 to TRBJ1-1; D remains ambiguous. V shed 4 bases and J shed 1 base, with 7 bases lying between them. CDR1 is SGHNT and CDR2 is YENEEA in the germline V gene. The CDR3 runs to 13 residues. Here the CDR3 DNA reads TGTGCCAGCAGCTCCGACCCGAACACTGAAGCTTTCTTT. It specifies CASSSDPNTEAFF.

This clonotype was observed a few times. The chain carries TRBV25-1 and TRBJ2-7; D uncertain. CDR1 is MGHDK, CDR2 SYGVNS, per germline. Trimming shortened V by 6 bases and J by 6 bases, and 15 bases separated the two germline ends. This CDR3 has 13 amino acids. CDR3 residues: CASSPISLREQYF. CDR3 nucleotide sequence: TGTGCCAGCAGCCCGATCTCCCTACGCGAGCAGTACTTC.

This clonotype was observed a handful of times. The rearrangement uses TRBV5-1 and TRBJ2-5; 12 nucleotides line up with TRBD2. CDR3 size: 16 residues. V trimming: 7 bases; J trimming: 2 bases; junction bases outside the gene matches: 9. Germline CDR1 and CDR2: SGHRS and YFSETQ. The chain's CDR3 is CASSQGGLAGQETQYF. CDR3 nucleotide sequence: TGCGCCAGCTCACAGGGAGGACTAGCGGGACAAGAGACCCAGTACTTC.

This clonotype was found many times. The rearrangement links TRBV7-2 to TRBJ2-7, with no clear D. Trimming removed 1 base from V and 5 bases from J, with 15 bases in between. CDR1 and CDR2 (germline): SGHTA, FQGNSA. The CDR3 is 15 amino acids. CDR3 bases: TGTGCCAGCAGCTTAGAAGGGTACTGGGGTAACGAGCAGTACTTC. This translates into CASSLEGYWGNEQYF. Full variable domain (rest looked up from reference TRBV7-2 and TRBJ2-7): GAGVSQSPSNKVTEKGKDVELRCDPISGHTALYWYRQSLGQGLEFLIYFQGNSAPDKSGLPSDRFSAERTGGSVSTLTIQRTQQEDSAVYLCASSLEGYWGNEQYFGPGTRLTVT.

At least ten counts were recorded for this clonotype. V is TRBV3-1 and J is TRBJ1-3; D gene ambiguous. Germline values: CDR1 LGHDT, CDR2 YNNKEL (reference sequence). There are 15 residues in the CDR3. Trimming pared 4 bases from V and 0 bases from J, leaving 10 bases between. CDR3 loop: CASSLPRDSGNTIYF. In DNA form, the CDR3 reads TGTGCCAGCAGCCTCCCGCGTGACTCTGGAAACACCATATATTTT.

This clonotype was recorded many times. Written as DNA, the CDR3 is TGTGCCAGTAGACCCCGGGGGGGGCTATCGAACACCGGGGAGCTGTTTTTT. Its protein is CASRPRGGLSNTGELFF. V gene TRBV19 combines with J gene TRBJ2-2, with 8 bases fitting TRBD2. V lost 6 bases and J lost 0; bases outside the gene matches: 9. Per the germline V gene, CDR1 is LNHDA and CDR2 is SQIVND (reference sequence). The CDR3 loop spans 17 amino acids.

This clonotype came up many times. This sequence joins TRBV6-5 and TRBJ1-5, with unresolved D. The CDR3 contains 15 residues. Trimming cost V 5 bases and J 3 bases, with 14 bases left between them. Germline lookup yields CDR1 MNHEY and CDR2 SVGAGI. This chain's CDR3 is CASSPLQGVNQPQHF. The CDR3 DNA reads TGTGCCAGCAGTCCGCTCCAAGGAGTCAATCAGCCCCAGCATTTT.

The chain couples TRBV7-9 to TRBJ1-5, with D uncertain. The germline V and J ends were trimmed by 3 bases and 5 bases, with 5 bases remaining between them. Per the germline V gene, CDR1 is SEHNR and CDR2 is FQNEAQ (reference sequence). This CDR3 is built from 12 residues. CDR3 protein: CASSFSDQPQHF. The CDR3 region has the DNA TGTGCCAGCAGCTTTTCCGATCAGCCCCAGCATTTT.

This clonotype was recorded a few times. J is TRBJ2-1 and V is TRBV3-1, with 15 bases that match TRBD2. V shed 6 bases and J 7 bases; nucleotides not matched to a gene: 7. The length of the CDR3 is 16 residues. Germline V gives CDR1 LGHDT, CDR2 YNNKEL (reference sequence). The CDR3 here is CASSHLGTSGRNEQFF. In DNA form, the CDR3 reads TGTGCCAGCAGTCATCTCGGGACTAGCGGGAGGAATGAGCAGTTCTTC.

V is TRBV20-1 and J is TRBJ1-3; no clear D gene. Germline lookup yields CDR1 DFQATT and CDR2 SNEGSKA (reference sequence). Trimming shortened V by 6 bases and J by 1 base, and 7 bases separated the two germline ends. The CDR3 spans 12 residues. The CDR3 spells CSAQPSGNTIYF. The CDR3 DNA reads as TGCAGTGCCCAGCCATCTGGAAACACCATATATTTT.

This clonotype was seen ten or more times. This chain uses TRBV7-2 with TRBJ2-7; 11 positions agree with TRBD2. V lost 5 bases and J lost 4; bases outside the gene matches: 7. This CDR3 has 15 amino acids. The V gene's germline CDR1 is SGHTA and CDR2 FQGNSA. The CDR3 sequence: CASSPTSGGTYEQYF. In DNA, the CDR3 is TGTGCCAGCAGCCCCACTAGCGGGGGCACGTACGAGCAGTACTTC.

This clonotype has a handful of counts. The chain employs TRBV24-1 and TRBJ1-2, with unresolved D. V lost 8 bases and J 8 bases, leaving 17 bases between the germline ends. Germline CDR1 is KGHDR and CDR2 is SFDVKD. The CDR3 is 13 residues long. The chain's CDR3 is CATKCPPARGYTF. For the CDR3, the DNA is TGTGCCACCAAATGTCCCCCAGCCCGGGGCTACACCTTC.

This clonotype was detected a few times. The chain recombines TRBV6-1 with TRBJ2-1; D is possibly TRBD1 (6 bases). This CDR3 is built from 13 residues. CDR1 is MNHNS, CDR2 SASEGT, per germline. V lost 7 bases to trimming and J lost 9 bases, with 16 bases between them. The CDR3 loop reads CASMLDLGGEQFF. In DNA form, the CDR3 reads TGTGCCAGCATGCTGGACCTAGGGGGTGAGCAGTTCTTC.

In its sample, this clonotype was seen a few times. Germline and junction disagree at one end, which may indicate a read error. The V call is TRBV27, the J call TRBJ1-6, with D maybe TRBD1 (5 bases). There are 17 residues in the CDR3. The germline V gene has CDR1 MNHEY and CDR2 SMNVEV (reference sequence). The CDR3: CASSLWFPGRRNSPLHF. DNA for the CDR3: TGTGCCAGCAGCTTATGGTTTCCGGGACGGAGAAATTCACCCCTCCACTTT.

This chain connects TRBV24-1 to TRBJ1-4; no firm D call. V was cut by 3 bases and J by 7 bases, with 8 bases left in between. Germline assignment: CDR1 KGHDR and CDR2 SFDVKD. The CDR3 has 13 amino acids. CDR3 bases: TGTGCCACCAGTGATAGAGGTGGTGAAAAACTGTTTTTT. This codes for CATSDRGGEKLFF.

This clonotype occurred many times. The V call is TRBV20-1, the J call TRBJ2-7; 9 bases line up with TRBD1. The CDR3 sequence is 15 residues long. Germline V gene data show CDR1 as DFQATT and CDR2 as SNEGSKA (reference sequence). V lost 3 bases, J lost 2 bases, and 8 bases stayed unmatched. CDR3 protein: CSARGGQGSTYEQYF. CDR3 nucleotides: TGCAGTGCTAGGGGCGGACAGGGGAGTACCTACGAGCAGTACTTC.

The chain employs TRBV19 and TRBJ1-5, with a possible D match to TRBD1 (5 bases). CDR1 LNHDA and CDR2 SQIVND come from the germline V gene (reference sequence). The V end lost 8 bases, the J end lost 0 bases, and 11 bases lay between the germline ends. The length of the CDR3 is 14 residues. The CDR3 sequence: CASVGGYSNQPQHF. In nucleotides, the CDR3 is TGTGCCAGTGTCGGGGGGTATAGCAATCAGCCCCAGCATTTT.

In this sample, this clonotype turned up a few times. The chain is built from TRBV10-3 and TRBJ1-6, with 8 bases identical to TRBD1. The V gene's germline CDR1 is ENHRY and CDR2 SYGVKD. J was trimmed by 5 bases and V by 10 bases; bases with no gene match: 10. The length of the CDR3 is 15 residues. The CDR3 DNA reads TGTGCCACTCTGGGACAGGAGGGGCATAATTCACCCCTCCACTTT. Protein: CATLGQEGHNSPLHF.